Listed below are T cell receptor beta chains from one sample, sequenced in a study of T cells in Graves' hyperthyroidism and ophthalmopathy. TCRdb fed the multiplex PCR reads into MiXCR, producing one record per CDR3 protein. The data show 700,000 or so distinct CDR3 sequences, about 14% seen once. Sequenced input: blood. The origin of the receptors is a woman in her forties or fifties with Graves' ophthalmopathy. CDR3s include the opening cysteine and the closing phenylalanine or tryptophan. The order of the fields is J gene, V gene, clone size, CDR3 protein. Clone size is given for some rows only: seen once, a few or many times, or a class if the clone is expanded.

TRBJ2-1 TRBV9 . CASSVGVGYNEQFF
TRBJ1-1 TRBV20-1 many CSAREPKGGAFMAFF
TRBJ2-3 TRBV28 . CASSPSGSLVGDTQYF
TRBJ1-6 TRBV3-1 many CASSQDVGADYNSPLHF
TRBJ2-5 TRBV11-2 many CASSRTSVLTQYF
TRBJ2-7 TRBV7-9 . CASSATSGINEQYF
TRBJ2-7 TRBV28 many CASSTLYRELVSYEQYF
TRBJ2-7 TRBV2 . CASSDLVSGRNEQYF
TRBJ1-1 TRBV15 once CATSRAQGTAFF
TRBJ2-5 TRBV7-6 many CASRSGTNGQETQYF
TRBJ2-1 TRBV7-9 many CASRGQEALHEQFF
TRBJ1-5 TRBV18 many CASSPRGGRNQPQHF
TRBJ2-1 TRBV20-1 many CSARGGGIQIPSYNEQFF
TRBJ2-7 TRBV29-1 . CSVEGDNYEQYF
TRBJ2-6 TRBV12-3/TRBV12-4 . CASSLRLADSGANVLTF
TRBJ1-5 TRBV27 . CASSFFGKGNQPQHF
TRBJ2-2 TRBV20-1 many CGCNTRGGDTGELFF
TRBJ2-1 TRBV7-8 many CASSKRLAGGTGVNEQFF
TRBJ2-3 TRBV2 many CASRQGSSTDTQYF
TRBJ2-1 TRBV28 many CASTPQPWGSTQVSYNEQFF
TRBJ2-7 TRBV5-5 many CASSPRGRSVSYEQYF
TRBJ2-7 TRBV9 . CASSVGPRPIGYEQYF
TRBJ2-1 TRBV12-3/TRBV12-4 few CASVLASGYNEQFF
TRBJ2-7 TRBV15 many CATSRDSPYEQYF
TRBJ1-2 TRBV6-1 few CASTEQTNYGYTF
TRBJ1-5 TRBV6-2/TRBV6-3 many CASRSWPNQPQHF
TRBJ2-5 TRBV4-1 . CASSQVLTETQHF
TRBJ2-1 TRBV6-2/TRBV6-3 . CASSYLLQGANEQFF